These 5 T cell receptor beta chains were all obtained from the same sample, sequenced in a study of shared clonotypes between healthy human individuals. The repertoire was sequenced with immunoSEQ multiplex PCR; TCRdb's copy has only in-frame clones and lacks some. Seen here are roughly 1,500,000 clones, 95% to 99% observed once, and the top ten hold about 0.45%. Sequencing was performed on naive CD4+ T cells sorted from blood. Subset of the sample: CD45RA+ positively selected. All receptors come from a young man in good health.

J is TRBJ2-6 and V is TRBV9, with TRBD1 matching 9 bases. Germline values: CDR1 SGDLS, CDR2 YYNGEE. J was trimmed by 4 bases and V by 4 bases; bases with no gene match: 15. The CDR3 is 19 amino acids. The CDR3 is CASSRGQGHSGVGANVLTF. Here the CDR3 DNA reads TGTGCCAGCAGCAGGGGACAGGGCCACTCAGGGGTCGGGGCCAACGTCCTGACTTTC.

This chain uses TRBV15 with TRBJ1-3; no reliable D call. V was pared by 0 bases and J by 0 bases, with 9 bases between. This CDR3 has 16 residues. Germline-derived CDR1 and CDR2 are LNHNV and YYDKDF (reference sequence). This CDR3 is CATSRDQTDSGNTIYF. DNA of the CDR3: TGTGCCACCAGCAGAGATCAAACAGACTCTGGAAACACCATATATTTT.

This rearrangement joins TRBV9 to TRBJ2-5, with a tentative D call TRBD1 (7 bases). The V end lost 0 bases, the J end lost 2 bases, and 20 bases lay between the germline ends. The CDR3 length is 18 residues. CDR1 and CDR2 from the germline V gene are SGDLS and YYNGEE. CDR3 bases: TGTGCCAGCAGCGTAGGGGCAGGGGGAGGATCCCTGCAAGAGACCCAGTACTTC. Its translation: CASSVGAGGGSLQETQYF.

This clone has a single count. The V and J genes are TRBV30 and TRBJ2-3; D is ambiguous. V lost 3 bases and J lost 3, with 7 bases in between. CDR1 is GTSNPN, CDR2 SVGIG, per germline (reference sequence). The CDR3 spans 12 residues. CDR3 DNA: TGTGCCTGGAGCGATAGGACAGATACGCAGTATTTT. This encodes CAWSDRTDTQYF.

J is TRBJ2-7 and V is TRBV29-1; the match to TRBD1 covers 8 bases. This CDR3 is built from 13 residues. V was pared by 5 bases and J by 2 bases, with 5 bases of the junction left unmatched. From germline, CDR1 is SQVTM and CDR2 ANQGSEA. The CDR3 sequence is CSVPGQGAYEQYF. The CDR3 region has the DNA TGCAGCGTTCCCGGACAGGGTGCCTACGAGCAGTACTTC.